This T cell receptor beta chain originates from a study of shared clonotypes between healthy human individuals. Germline CDR1 MGHRA, CDR2 YSYEKL. The V end lost 0 bases, the J end lost 4 bases, and 15 bases lay between the germline ends. The CDR3 loop spans 16 amino acids. Only in-frame clones appear in the TCRdb table, and some are missing; sequencing was by immunoSEQ multiplex PCR. The repertoire holds over 750,000 clones, with 90% to 98% as singletons. Naive CD8 cells comprised CD45RO-negative, CCR7-positively selected cells, excluding terminally differentiated effector memory CD45RA+ cells. The receptor was derived from a man aged 25 to 40 in good health. The specimen was naive CD8+ T cells sorted from blood. This rearrangement joins TRBV4-1 to TRBJ1-2; D call uncertain. CDR3 in amino acids: CASSQDRGLFLYGYTF. The DNA of the CDR3 is TGCGCCAGCAGCCAAGATAGAGGGTTATTCCTCTATGGCTACACCTTC.